This T cell receptor beta chain was identified in a study of T cell repertoires in cytomegalovirus infection. At the level of the study: Recently described HLA-C-restricted plus well-studied HLA-B-restricted CMV epitopes were used.

From the reads, TCRdb called clonotypes with MiXCR, one entry per CDR3 protein. The table shows about 500,000 distinct CDR3 sequences, with around 30% occurring only once. Study-wide findings and caveats: People with CMV and the relevant HLA were identified by cumulative public TCR beta family frequency.

The V end was cut by 5 bases, the J end by 6 bases, with 14 bases between. Germline CDR1 MDHEN, CDR2 SYDVKM. The CDR3 totals 14 residues. Note on this clonotype: The antigen is unknown.

The sample here was cultured PBMCs, taken from culture after CMV antigen stimulation. The sequence derives from a human donor in good health (CMV status not recorded). Some clones in this sample may be carry-over from other donors' samples. The genes are TRBV28 and TRBJ2-1; TRBD1 might be the D (5 bases). The CDR3 protein is CASSSPWGRNEQFF. The CDR3 DNA reads TGTGCCAGCAGTAGCCCATGGGGCCGCAATGAGCAGTTCTTC. Filled out from reference TRBV28 and TRBJ2-1, the complete variable domain reads DVKVTQSSRYLVKRTGEKVFLECVQDMDHENMFWYRQDPGLGLRLIYFSYDVKMKEKGDIPEGYSVSREKKERFSLILESASTNQTSMYLCASSSPWGRNEQFFGPGTRLTVL.